This record looks at one TCR beta chain sequence and its context. In germline, CDR1 is MNHNY, CDR2 SVGAGI (reference sequence). V was clipped by 4 bases and J by 5 bases; unmatched bases: 4. The CDR3 covers 14 residues. The assay was immunoSEQ multiplex PCR, and TCRdb's table has in-frame clones only and misses some. The table has tens of thousands of clones, around 90% seen once. The source of the sample is a study of T cells in localized non-small cell lung cancer. This receptor was obtained from a man aged 18 to 50 with stage I lung adenocarcinoma. Source: peripheral blood, taken before any cancer treatment. The chain has TRBV6-6 and TRBJ2-2; 7 nucleotides match TRBD1. CDR3 sequence: CASSSTGATGELFF. The CDR3 bases are TGTGCCAGCAGTTCAACAGGGGCAACCGGGGAGCTGTTTTTT.